This T cell receptor (beta chain) was recorded in a study of beta chain features in type 1 diabetes. This clone has just one count. What it binds is unknown. This CDR3 is 15 amino acids long. The germline V gene has CDR1 MDHEN and CDR2 SYDVKM. V dropped 6 bases and J dropped 1; count of bases not matched to a gene: 4. Of the isolated RNA, all was reverse transcribed, and so the sequenced material was expressed TCRB transcripts. Profiling relied on immunoSEQ multiplex PCR, and the TCRdb table lists in-frame clones only, not all of them. The repertoire includes about 150,000 clones, 11% of them detected once, and roughly 2% sits in the top ten. Notes on the study in general: Patients' naive, central memory and regulatory TCRB repertoires appeared more alike than those of healthy donors. Cells with high TCR expression could be over-represented when cDNA is sequenced. Any HLA type influence on TCRB rearrangement was left unresolved here.

The sample was central memory CD4+ T cells from blood. The TCR sequence derives from a man aged 18 to 29 in good health. The gene calls are TRBV28 and TRBJ2-1, with 9 nucleotides matching TRBD2. The CDR3 region has the DNA TGTGCCAGCAGACGACTAGCGGCTTCCTACAATGAGCAGTTCTTC. Translated, it gives CASRRLAASYNEQFF.